The clone carrying this T cell receptor beta chain occurred many times. Its antigen is unknown. V was trimmed by 4 bases and J by 6 bases, leaving 18 bases between them. The length of the CDR3 is 15 residues. Germline V gene data show CDR1 as MNHEY and CDR2 as SVGEGT. This record comes from a study of blood T cells in healthy people across ages. Findings and caveats of the study: The long-lived group displayed more naive CD4+ cells, plus higher diversity, than the aged donors did.

Through a sample-barcoded 5' primer and a J-beta primer mix, a second PCR was run for roughly 6 to 11 cycles. In TCRdb, the 5' RACE reads were re-called with MiXCR into one record per CDR3 protein. The repertoire includes just under 900,000 distinct CDR3 sequences, 25% to 30% of them detected once, and 15% to 20% sits in the top ten. This chain links TRBV6-2 or TRBV6-3 with TRBJ1-2; no clear D. This TCR derives from a woman older than 75 in good health. Material for sequencing was blood. CDR3 loop: CASSSPPLRVHGYTF. The CDR3 coding sequence is TGTGCCAGCAGTTCCCCCCCCCTTCGGGTCCATGGCTACACCTTC.